The 30 T cell receptor beta chains in this list originate from one sample, sequenced in a study of blood T cell repertoires in COVID-19. The repertoire was sequenced with immunoSEQ multiplex PCR; TCRdb's copy has only in-frame clones and lacks some. The table shows some 70,000 clones, with roughly 80% occurring only once. Sequencing was done on a sample of peripheral blood. These receptors all stem from an older woman with acute or convalescent COVID-19.

The chain couples TRBV7-6 to TRBJ1-3, with 7 bases fitting TRBD1. J gave up 3 bases and V 5 bases, and 4 bases lay outside the gene matches. The CDR3 covers 14 residues. Per germline, CDR1 SGHVS and CDR2 FNYEAQ. The CDR3 reads CASSATGVGNTIYF. CDR3 nucleotide sequence: TGTGCCAGCAGCGCAACAGGGGTTGGAAACACCATATATTTT.

The chain links TRBV5-4 to TRBJ1-2; the match to TRBD1 covers 12 bases. CDR1 is SGHNT and CDR2 is YYREEE in the germline V gene (reference sequence). The CDR3 contains 14 residues. The V and J ends lost 5 bases and 7 bases, in that order; junction bases with no gene match: 6. This CDR3 reads CASSRDRGQGGYTF. CDR3 bases: TGTGCCAGCAGTCGGGACAGGGGGCAGGGTGGCTACACCTTC.

The V gene is TRBV28, the J gene TRBJ1-1; TRBD1 matches at 8 bases. The CDR3 length is 19 residues. V shed 6 bases and J 0 bases; nucleotides not matched to a gene: 18. Germline CDR1 and CDR2: MDHEN and SYDVKM. The CDR3 coding sequence is TGTGCCAGCAGCTACCCGGGACAGGCGGCCATCCTCTTGAACACTGAAGCTTTCTTT. This sequence encodes CASSYPGQAAILLNTEAFF.

V usage is TRBV28 and J usage is TRBJ1-1, with 8 nucleotides matching TRBD1. V lost 6 bases and J lost 0; bases outside the gene matches: 9. The CDR3 totals 16 residues. The germline V gene encodes CDR1 MDHEN and CDR2 SYDVKM. The DNA of the CDR3 is TGTGCCAGCAGCCGAGACAGGGGATCAATGAACACTGAAGCTTTCTTT. It codes for CASSRDRGSMNTEAFF.

The genes are TRBV30 and TRBJ1-4; D is perhaps TRBD1 (5 bases). The germline V gene encodes CDR1 GTSNPN and CDR2 SVGIG (reference sequence). Trimming shortened V by 0 bases and J by 13 bases, and 15 bases separated the two germline ends. The CDR3 is 13 amino acids. CDR3 DNA: TGTGCCTGGAGTGTCTCGATCCAGGGTTCACTGTTTTTT. Translation gives CAWSVSIQGSLFF.

The rearrangement links TRBV4-2 to TRBJ2-4; possibly TRBD2 for D (5 bases). Germline assignment: CDR1 LGHNA and CDR2 YNFKEQ. The CDR3 is made up of 16 amino acids. V was clipped by 5 bases and J by 0 bases, with 14 bases between them. This CDR3 is CASSSNGLLAKNIQYF. The DNA for the CDR3 is TGTGCCAGCAGCTCCAATGGACTGCTAGCCAAAAACATTCAGTACTTC.

This chain joins TRBV19 and TRBJ1-1; D is unclear. With 3 bases removed from V and 1 base from J, the gap between germline ends came to 3 bases. The CDR3 loop spans 12 amino acids. Per the germline V gene, CDR1 is LNHDA and CDR2 is SQIVND (reference sequence). CDR3 loop: CASSIKNTEAFF. In DNA, the CDR3 is TGTGCCAGTAGTATTAAGAACACTGAAGCTTTCTTT. Drawing the rest from reference TRBV19 and TRBJ1-1, the complete variable domain is DGGITQSPKYLFRKEGQNVTLSCEQNLNHDAMYWYRQDPGQGLRLIYYSQIVNDFQKGDIAEGYSVSREKKESFPLTVTSAQKNPTAFYLCASSIKNTEAFFGQGTRLTVV.

The rearrangement joins TRBV19 to TRBJ1-1; 9 bases map to TRBD1. Germline loops: CDR1 LNHDA, CDR2 SQIVND (reference sequence). V dropped 6 bases and J dropped 4; count of bases not matched to a gene: 9. The CDR3 spans 15 residues. The CDR3 spells CASRKQGAVPTEAFF. CDR3 bases: TGTGCCAGTAGGAAACAGGGGGCAGTTCCCACTGAAGCTTTCTTT. Using reference TRBV19 and TRBJ1-1 for the parts outside the CDR3, the full variable domain is DGGITQSPKYLFRKEGQNVTLSCEQNLNHDAMYWYRQDPGQGLRLIYYSQIVNDFQKGDIAEGYSVSREKKESFPLTVTSAQKNPTAFYLCASRKQGAVPTEAFFGQGTRLTVV.

This clone is a singleton in its sample. CDR3 in amino acids: CASSFLGSGANTGELFF. The CDR3 bases are TGTGCCAGCAGCTTCCTGGGCTCAGGGGCAAACACCGGGGAGCTGTTTTTT. V is TRBV9 and J is TRBJ2-2, with D tentatively TRBD1 (6 bases). Germline values: CDR1 SGDLS, CDR2 YYNGEE. Trimming took off 4 bases at V and 2 bases at J, with 18 bases between the two ends. This CDR3 is built from 17 residues.

This sequence joins TRBV7-9 and TRBJ2-6; D not certain. The CDR3 spans 14 residues. Germline V gene data show CDR1 as SEHNR and CDR2 as FQNEAQ (reference sequence). The ends were cut back, 2 bases at V and 2 bases at J, with 4 bases in the middle. As DNA, the CDR3 is TGTGCCAGCAGCTTAACTCCTGGGGCCAACGTCCTGACTTTC. Translation: CASSLTPGANVLTF.

The chain couples TRBV28 to TRBJ1-2, with 11 bases matching TRBD1. The V and J ends lost 6 bases and 5 bases, in that order; junction bases with no gene match: 5. The germline V gene encodes CDR1 MDHEN and CDR2 SYDVKM. This CDR3 comprises 14 residues. The CDR3 loop reads CASSLGQGDYGYTF. CDR3 nucleotides: TGTGCCAGCAGCTTGGGACAGGGGGATTATGGCTACACCTTC.

This clone came up a few times. The chain employs TRBV30 and TRBJ1-6; 8 bases map to TRBD1. The CDR3 totals 15 residues. Germline V CDR1 and CDR2: GTSNPN, SVGIG (reference sequence). Trimming at V came to 1 base and at J to 10 bases, leaving 9 bases not matched to a gene. CDR3 loop: CAWSGVDRERSPLHF. The DNA for the CDR3 is TGTGCCTGGAGTGGAGTGGACAGGGAACGGTCACCCCTCCACTTT.

This CDR3 reads CASRPMGQMNTEAFF. CDR3 coding DNA: TGTGCCAGCAGACCCATGGGACAGATGAACACTGAAGCTTTCTTT. The rearrangement joins TRBV7-9 to TRBJ1-1; 7 positions match TRBD1. The CDR3 extends over 15 amino acids. The germline gives CDR1 SEHNR, CDR2 FQNEAQ (reference sequence). V dropped 6 bases and J dropped 0; count of bases not matched to a gene: 7.

This clone was detected only a few times. The chain carries TRBV2 and TRBJ1-1; D unclear. CDR1 is SNHLY and CDR2 is FYNNEI in the germline V gene. V lost 6 bases and J 5 bases, leaving 7 bases between the germline ends. The CDR3 totals 11 residues. The CDR3 sequence is CASRGVTEAFF. The CDR3 DNA reads TGTGCCAGCAGGGGCGTGACTGAAGCTTTCTTT.

The chain uses TRBV12-3 or TRBV12-4 and TRBJ1-1; D might be TRBD1 (5 bases). Trimming removed 3 bases from V and 11 bases from J, with 13 bases in between. This CDR3 is 12 amino acids long. The CDR3 DNA is TGTGCCAGCAGTTTGGAGGAGCGGGGGGCTTTCTTT. It is translated as CASSLEERGAFF.

The chain couples TRBV27 to TRBJ2-1; TRBD2 agrees at 12 bases. V was clipped by 3 bases and J by 7 bases; unmatched bases: 4. Germline V CDR1 and CDR2: MNHEY, SMNVEV (reference sequence). The CDR3 is 15 amino acids. CDR3 in amino acids: CASSFLAGGPNEQFF. The CDR3 DNA reads TGTGCCAGCAGTTTTCTAGCGGGAGGGCCGAATGAGCAGTTCTTC.

The V and J genes are TRBV11-2 and TRBJ2-2; the D is unclear. V was cut by 6 bases and J by 4 bases, with 15 bases left in between. The CDR3 is 15 residues long. Germline-derived CDR1 and CDR2 are SGHAT and FQNNGV. The CDR3 DNA reads TGTGCCAGCAGTACCAAGGTCCTAGTCACCGGGGAGCTGTTTTTT. Residues: CASSTKVLVTGELFF.

The chain uses TRBV13 and TRBJ2-1; 7 nucleotides agree with TRBD2. This CDR3 comprises 15 residues. Germline V gene data show CDR1 as PRHDT and CDR2 as FYEKMQ (reference sequence). V lost 7 bases to trimming and J lost 2 bases; unmatched junction nucleotides: 8. In nucleotides, the CDR3 is TGTGCCAGCACGGTCTCGGGAGGCCCCTACAATGAGCAGTTCTTC. It codes for CASTVSGGPYNEQFF.

The rearrangement uses TRBV6-6 and TRBJ1-1, with a weak D call TRBD1 (5 bases). This CDR3 is 16 amino acids long. Germline V gene data show CDR1 as MNHNY and CDR2 as SVGAGI (reference sequence). Trimming pared 5 bases from V and 2 bases from J, leaving 18 bases between. As DNA, the CDR3 is TGTGCCAGCAGTCGCCGTGTGGGGGGGATAAACACTGAAGCTTTCTTT. It codes for CASSRRVGGINTEAFF.

V usage is TRBV7-2 and J usage is TRBJ2-2; D unclear. The germline V and J ends were trimmed by 4 bases and 3 bases, with 3 bases remaining between them. The CDR3 contains 12 residues. CDR1 and CDR2 (germline): SGHTA, FQGNSA. The CDR3 reads CASSSYTGELFF. DNA of the CDR3: TGTGCCAGCAGCTCGTACACCGGGGAGCTGTTTTTT. Variable domain in full (rest from reference TRBV7-2 and TRBJ2-2): GAGVSQSPSNKVTEKGKDVELRCDPISGHTALYWYRQSLGQGLEFLIYFQGNSAPDKSGLPSDRFSAERTGGSVSTLTIQRTQQEDSAVYLCASSSYTGELFFGEGSRLTVL.

V is TRBV5-5 and J is TRBJ1-5, with D maybe TRBD1 (5 bases). Trimming took off 4 bases at V and 0 bases at J, with 11 bases between the two ends. Germline CDR1 is SGHKS and CDR2 is YYEKEE (reference sequence). There are 15 residues in the CDR3. The CDR3 coding sequence is TGTGCCAGCAGCCCGACAGAGCTTAGCAATCAGCCCCAGCATTTT. Translation gives CASSPTELSNQPQHF.

The chain is built from TRBV4-1 and TRBJ2-5; D call uncertain. Trimming took 3 bases from V and 4 from J, leaving 24 bases between them. The CDR3 consists of 18 residues. CDR1 is MGHRA, CDR2 YSYEKL, per germline. DNA for the CDR3: TGCGCCAGCAGCCACGTCCGCCCCCCCGTGAGCTTCGCAGAGACCCAGTACTTC. Its protein product is CASSHVRPPVSFAETQYF.

The chain links TRBV18 to TRBJ1-5, with D tentatively TRBD1 (6 bases). The V and J ends lost 5 bases and 0 bases respectively, with 17 bases between them. Germline V gene sequence: CDR1 KGHSH, CDR2 LQKENI. The CDR3 is made up of 17 amino acids. Written as DNA, the CDR3 is TGTGCCAGCTCAAGGACCGGGGGGGGCCGTAGCAATCAGCCCCAGCATTTT. Residues: CASSRTGGGRSNQPQHF. Supplemented by reference TRBV18 and TRBJ1-5, the full variable domain reads NAGVMQNPRHLVRRRGQEARLRCSPMKGHSHVYWYRQLPEEGLKFMVYLQKENIIDESGMPKERFSAEFPKEGPSILRIQQVVRGDSAAYFCASSRTGGGRSNQPQHFGDGTRLSIL.

The chain recombines TRBV5-1 with TRBJ2-7; the match to TRBD2 covers 9 bases. Germline CDR1 and CDR2: SGHRS and YFSETQ. The CDR3 sequence is 15 residues long. With 4 bases clipped from V and 0 bases from J, the junction kept 5 bases outside the gene matches. DNA of the CDR3: TGCGCCAGCAGCCGCGGGGGGGTCGCCTCCTACGAGCAGTACTTC. Its protein is CASSRGGVASYEQYF.

As DNA, the CDR3 is TGTGCCAGCAGCGTAAGGGGCACCGGGGAGCTGTTTTTT. Amino acid sequence: CASSVRGTGELFF. V gene TRBV9 combines with J gene TRBJ2-2; perhaps TRBD1 as D (5 bases). The CDR3 spans 13 residues. CDR1 and CDR2 (germline): SGDLS, YYNGEE. V was pared by 1 base and J by 4 bases, with 5 bases between.

The chain links TRBV12-5 to TRBJ1-3; possibly TRBD1 for D (6 bases). CDR1 is LGHNT and CDR2 is FRNRAP in the germline V gene. Trimming shortened V by 8 bases and J by 0 bases, and 14 bases separated the two germline ends. The CDR3 sequence is 15 residues long. The CDR3 protein is CASSRGSTSGNTIYF. The DNA for the CDR3 is TGTGCTAGTAGCAGGGGCTCTACCTCTGGAAACACCATATATTTT.

The genes are TRBV11-2 and TRBJ2-1, with 10 bases aligning to TRBD2. Trimming at V came to 5 bases and at J to 12 bases, leaving 7 bases not matched to a gene. This CDR3 region has 13 residues. Looked up from germline, CDR1 is SGHAT and CDR2 is FQNNGV. This CDR3 reads CASSPGVAGGQFF. The CDR3 DNA is TGTGCCAGCAGCCCCGGGGTAGCGGGAGGGCAGTTCTTC.

The V and J genes are TRBV9 and TRBJ2-1; D might be TRBD2 (7 bases). CDR1 and CDR2 from the germline V gene are SGDLS and YYNGEE. CDR3 length: 15 amino acids. The V end lost 6 bases, the J end lost 5 bases, and 18 bases lay between the germline ends. In DNA, the CDR3 is TGTGCCAGCAACCTCGAAGGGGGGGGAAACAATGAGCAGTTCTTC. Protein sequence: CASNLEGGGNNEQFF.

The table lists this clone with a few counts. The V call is TRBV12-3 or TRBV12-4, the J call TRBJ1-1, with D hard to call. The V and J ends lost 3 bases and 1 base respectively, with 6 bases between them. This CDR3 is built from 13 residues. The CDR3 region has the DNA TGTGCCAGCAGTTTGGGCCAGAACACTGAAGCTTTCTTT. Amino acids: CASSLGQNTEAFF.

The chain employs TRBV4-1 and TRBJ2-7; 10 nucleotides agree with TRBD2. Germline CDR1 is MGHRA and CDR2 is YSYEKL. V shed 0 bases, J shed 5 bases, and the junction held 7 bases outside the gene matches. The CDR3 sequence is 16 residues long. For the CDR3, the DNA is TGCGCCAGCAGCCAAGATTACACTAGCGGGATAGACGAGCAGTACTTC. Its translation is CASSQDYTSGIDEQYF.